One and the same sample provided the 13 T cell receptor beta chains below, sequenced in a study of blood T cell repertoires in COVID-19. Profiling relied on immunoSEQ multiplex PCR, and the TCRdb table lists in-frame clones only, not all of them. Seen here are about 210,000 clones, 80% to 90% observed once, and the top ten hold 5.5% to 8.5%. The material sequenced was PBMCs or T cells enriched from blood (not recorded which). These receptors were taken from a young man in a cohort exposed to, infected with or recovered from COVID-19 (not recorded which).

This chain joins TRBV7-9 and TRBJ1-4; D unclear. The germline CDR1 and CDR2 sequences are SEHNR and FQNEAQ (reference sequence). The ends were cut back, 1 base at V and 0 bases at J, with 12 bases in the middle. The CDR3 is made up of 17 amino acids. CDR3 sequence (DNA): TGTGCCAGCAGCTTAGATCCAGGCGCCGCAACTAATGAAAAACTGTTTTTT. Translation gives CASSLDPGAATNEKLFF.

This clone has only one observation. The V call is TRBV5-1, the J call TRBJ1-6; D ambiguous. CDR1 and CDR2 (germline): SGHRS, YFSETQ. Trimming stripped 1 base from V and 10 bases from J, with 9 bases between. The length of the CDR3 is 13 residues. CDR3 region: CASSLYTESPLHF. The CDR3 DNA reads TGCGCCAGCAGCTTGTATACAGAATCACCCCTCCACTTT.

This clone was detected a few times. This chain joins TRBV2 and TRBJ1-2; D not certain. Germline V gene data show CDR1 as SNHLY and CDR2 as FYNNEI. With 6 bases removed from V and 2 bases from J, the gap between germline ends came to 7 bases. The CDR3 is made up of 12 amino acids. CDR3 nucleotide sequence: TGTGCCAGCAGAAGACTAAACTATGGCTACACCTTC. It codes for CASRRLNYGYTF.

The CDR3 DNA sequence: TGTGCCAGCAGCTTAGGGGAGGGGGATACGCAGTATTTT. Translated, it gives CASSLGEGDTQYF. The V and J genes are TRBV7-2 and TRBJ2-3; TRBD2 matches at 7 bases. The CDR3 has 13 amino acids. Unmatched junction bases numbered 1, after V lost 1 base and J lost 6 bases. Germline CDR1 is SGHTA and CDR2 is FQGNSA. Filled out from reference TRBV7-2 and TRBJ2-3, the complete variable domain reads GAGVSQSPSNKVTEKGKDVELRCDPISGHTALYWYRQSLGQGLEFLIYFQGNSAPDKSGLPSDRFSAERTGGSVSTLTIQRTQQEDSAVYLCASSLGEGDTQYFGPGTRLTVL.

CDR3 in DNA: TGTGCCAGCAGCTCCCTAAGCTCCGGGGCCAACGTCCTGACTTTC. Encoded protein: CASSSLSSGANVLTF. The rearrangement joins TRBV7-2 to TRBJ2-6; D unresolved. Germline loops: CDR1 SGHTA, CDR2 FQGNSA. Between the trimmed V and J ends, which lost 4 bases and 4 bases, there was a span of 11 bases. CDR3 size: 15 residues.

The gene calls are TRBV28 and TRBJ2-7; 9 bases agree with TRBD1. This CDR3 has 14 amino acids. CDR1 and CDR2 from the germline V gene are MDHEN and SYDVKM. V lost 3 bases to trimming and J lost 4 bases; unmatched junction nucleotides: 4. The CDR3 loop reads CASSFGTGRYEQYF. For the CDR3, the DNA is TGTGCCAGCAGTTTTGGGACAGGGCGTTACGAGCAGTACTTC.

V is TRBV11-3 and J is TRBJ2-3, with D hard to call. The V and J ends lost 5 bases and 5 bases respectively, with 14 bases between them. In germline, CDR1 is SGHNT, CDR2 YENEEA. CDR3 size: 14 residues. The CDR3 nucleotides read TGTGCCAGCAGCCCGCCTGATTCCAGAGATACGCAGTATTTT. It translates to CASSPPDSRDTQYF.

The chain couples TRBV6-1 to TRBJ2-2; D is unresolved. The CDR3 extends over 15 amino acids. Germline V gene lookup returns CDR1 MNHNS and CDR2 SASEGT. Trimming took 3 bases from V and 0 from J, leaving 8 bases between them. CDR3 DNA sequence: TGTGCCAGCAGTGAGACATCTTCGAACACCGGGGAGCTGTTTTTT. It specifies CASSETSSNTGELFF.

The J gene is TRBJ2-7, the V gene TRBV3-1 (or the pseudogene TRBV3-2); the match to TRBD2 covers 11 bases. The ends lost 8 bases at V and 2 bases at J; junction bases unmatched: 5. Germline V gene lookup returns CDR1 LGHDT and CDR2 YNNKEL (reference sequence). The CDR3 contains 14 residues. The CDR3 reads CASGIAGGPYEQYF. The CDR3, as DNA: TGTGCCAGCGGAATAGCGGGAGGGCCCTACGAGCAGTACTTC.

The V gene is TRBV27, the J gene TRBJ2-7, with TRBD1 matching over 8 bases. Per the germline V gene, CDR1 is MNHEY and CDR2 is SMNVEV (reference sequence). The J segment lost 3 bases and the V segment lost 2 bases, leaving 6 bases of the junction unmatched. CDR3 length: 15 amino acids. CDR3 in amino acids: CASSLLQGAIYEQYF. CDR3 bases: TGTGCCAGCAGTTTACTGCAGGGGGCGATCTACGAGCAGTACTTC.

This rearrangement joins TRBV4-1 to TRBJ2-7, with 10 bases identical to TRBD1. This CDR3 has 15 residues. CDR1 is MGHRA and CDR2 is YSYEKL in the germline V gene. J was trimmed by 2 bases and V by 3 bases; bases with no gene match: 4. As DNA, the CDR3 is TGCGCCAGCAGCCACGGGACAGGGGTCCCCTACGAGCAGTACTTC. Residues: CASSHGTGVPYEQYF.

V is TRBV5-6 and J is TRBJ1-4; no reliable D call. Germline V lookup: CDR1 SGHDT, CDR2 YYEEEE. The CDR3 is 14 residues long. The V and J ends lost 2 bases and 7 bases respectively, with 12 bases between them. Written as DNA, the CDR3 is TGTGCCAGCAGCTTAGCACCTCCGGGTGAAAAACTGTTTTTT. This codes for CASSLAPPGEKLFF.

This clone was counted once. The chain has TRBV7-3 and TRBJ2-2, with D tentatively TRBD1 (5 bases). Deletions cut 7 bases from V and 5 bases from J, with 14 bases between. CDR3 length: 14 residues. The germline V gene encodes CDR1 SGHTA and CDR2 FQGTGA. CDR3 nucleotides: TGTGCCAGCAAAACAGGCATAGGGACCGGGGAGCTGTTTTTT. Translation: CASKTGIGTGELFF.